A selection of T cell receptor beta chains follows, all from one sample in a study of Graves' ophthalmopathy and Graves' hyperthyroidism. Using its own MiXCR run on the multiplex PCR reads, TCRdb lists one record per CDR3 protein. The table includes a few hundred thousand distinct CDR3 sequences, under 40% detected once. The sample consisted of peripheral blood or thyroid tissue (not recorded which). These receptors came from an adult man with Graves' hyperthyroidism. Both conserved end residues are part of each CDR3. The size of a clone is reported for some rows only, either as once, few or many, or as a class for expanded clones.

v_gene | abundance | CDR3aa
TRBV5-1 | many | CASSFLGQENTEAFF
TRBV27 | . | CASSPRDTDYEQYF
TRBV7-9 | . | CASSLAGGGLETQYF
TRBV20-1 | . | CSARPGDRGQAFF
TRBV24-1 | many | CATSDPAVDEQYF
TRBV19 | . | CASSGRQGYGYTF
TRBV10-3 | . | CASRTSGGARETQYF
TRBV20-1 | many | CSATRDSPNYGYTF
TRBV12-3/TRBV12-4 | many | CASRRTSGRPGELFF
TRBV29-1 | . | CSSGRDLGYEQYF
TRBV16 | many | CASSQSTGGRDGYTF
TRBV2 | many | CASINRDDNYEQYF
TRBV9 | many | CASSVAGQGTYEQYF
TRBV5-1 | . | CASSPPGWGTEAFF
TRBV27 | . | CASSSLSRGKDQPQHF
TRBV5-6 | many | CASSLGLGGSTEAFF
TRBV7-8 | many | CASSLTRVLLWDTEAFF
TRBV2 | many | CASSDWQGNEKLFF
TRBV7-8 | . | CASSLVERASDGETQYF
TRBV2 | . | CASSPQAFGGRSYEQYF
TRBV19 | many | CASSIDGSGSYTGELFF
TRBV5-1 | many | CASSPGISYEQYF
TRBV24-1 | . | CATSDLSAADTQYF
TRBV7-9 | . | CASSLAHRGNSPLHF
TRBV29-1 | . | CSLEMQETQYF
TRBV28 | . | CASSFQGDYTEAFF
TRBV29-1 | many | CSVLQGTNEKLFF
TRBV20-1 | few | CSARGARISGNTIYF
TRBV7-9 | few | CASSPDREEQYF
TRBV7-6 | . | CASERAGTSGSNEQFF
TRBV4-1 | many | CASSPLETSGRHEQYF
TRBV10-2 | . | CASSDTGDSKETQYF
TRBV2 | many | CASSKTGGGNQPQHF
TRBV20-1 | . | CSARVQGSYEQYF
TRBV5-8 | many | CASSRRNRYEETQYF
TRBV9 | . | CASSVGQGSAGELFF
TRBV6-5 | . | CASRKGTDFVYGYTF
TRBV13 | many | CASRGQGARTQYF
TRBV5-4 | many | CASSSASGGETQYF
TRBV6-6 | many | CASSYRTSGTETQYF
TRBV29-1 | . | CSVRTGGRYEQNF
TRBV29-1 | once | CSVSGTSRETQYF
TRBV20-1 | . | CSARERGWRGQLTSAGELFF
TRBV25-1 | once | CASSEGTVEAHEQYF